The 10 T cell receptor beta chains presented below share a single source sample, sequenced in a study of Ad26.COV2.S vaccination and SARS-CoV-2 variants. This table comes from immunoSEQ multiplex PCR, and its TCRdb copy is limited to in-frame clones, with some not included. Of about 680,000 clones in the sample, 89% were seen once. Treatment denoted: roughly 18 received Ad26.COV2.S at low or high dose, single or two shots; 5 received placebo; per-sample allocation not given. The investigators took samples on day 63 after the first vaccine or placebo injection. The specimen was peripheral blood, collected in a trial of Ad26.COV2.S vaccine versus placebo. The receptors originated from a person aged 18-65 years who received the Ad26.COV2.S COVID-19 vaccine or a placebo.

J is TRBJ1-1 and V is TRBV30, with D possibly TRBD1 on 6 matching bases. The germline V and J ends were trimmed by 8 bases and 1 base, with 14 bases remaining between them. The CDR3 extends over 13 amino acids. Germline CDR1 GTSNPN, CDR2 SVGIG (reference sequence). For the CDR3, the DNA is TGTGCCCTACATAGGGGGGGGAACACTGAAGCTTTCTTT. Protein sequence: CALHRGGNTEAFF. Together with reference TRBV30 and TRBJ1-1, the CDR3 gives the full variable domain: SQTIHQWPATLVQPVGSPLSLECTVEGTSNPNLYWYRQAAGRGLQLLFYSVGIGQISSEVPQNLSASRPQDRQFILSSKKLLLSDSGFYLCALHRGGNTEAFFGQGTRLTVV.

In DNA form, the CDR3 reads TGTGCCAGCAGCTTAGTTGGGGACAGGGTTCAGCCCCAGCATTTT. It translates to CASSLVGDRVQPQHF. The gene calls are TRBV7-2 and TRBJ1-5; 9 nucleotides line up with TRBD1. The CDR3 runs 15 residues. Germline-derived CDR1 and CDR2 are SGHTA and FQGNSA. With V trimmed by 1 base and J by 6 bases, 4 bases remained unmatched.

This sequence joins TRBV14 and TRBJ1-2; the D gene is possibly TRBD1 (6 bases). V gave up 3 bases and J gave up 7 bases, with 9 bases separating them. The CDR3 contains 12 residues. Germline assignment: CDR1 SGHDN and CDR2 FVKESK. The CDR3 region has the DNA TGTGCCAGCAGCCACGACAGGCTTGGCTACACCTTC. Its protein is CASSHDRLGYTF.

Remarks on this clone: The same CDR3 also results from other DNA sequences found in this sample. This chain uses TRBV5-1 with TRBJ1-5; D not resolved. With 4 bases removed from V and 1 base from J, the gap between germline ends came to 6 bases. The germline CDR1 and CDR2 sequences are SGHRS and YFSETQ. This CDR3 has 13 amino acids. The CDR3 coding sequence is TGCGCCAGCAGCAGAGACAGCAATCAGCCCCAGCATTTT. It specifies CASSRDSNQPQHF.

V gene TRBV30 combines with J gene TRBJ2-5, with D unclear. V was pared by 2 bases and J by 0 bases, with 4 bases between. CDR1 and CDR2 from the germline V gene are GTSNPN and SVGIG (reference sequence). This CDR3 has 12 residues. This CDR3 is CAWSNDQETQYF. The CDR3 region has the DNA TGTGCCTGGAGTAACGACCAAGAGACCCAGTACTTC. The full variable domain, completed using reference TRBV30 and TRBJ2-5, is SQTIHQWPATLVQPVGSPLSLECTVEGTSNPNLYWYRQAAGRGLQLLFYSVGIGQISSEVPQNLSASRPQDRQFILSSKKLLLSDSGFYLCAWSNDQETQYFGPGTRLLVL.

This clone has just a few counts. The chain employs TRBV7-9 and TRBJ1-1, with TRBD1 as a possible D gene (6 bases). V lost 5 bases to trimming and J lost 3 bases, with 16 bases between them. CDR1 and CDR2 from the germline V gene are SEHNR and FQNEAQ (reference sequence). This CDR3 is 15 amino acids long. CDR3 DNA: TGTGCCAGCAGCCCGCGTGGAGGGGGGGACACTGAAGCTTTCTTT. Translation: CASSPRGGGDTEAFF.

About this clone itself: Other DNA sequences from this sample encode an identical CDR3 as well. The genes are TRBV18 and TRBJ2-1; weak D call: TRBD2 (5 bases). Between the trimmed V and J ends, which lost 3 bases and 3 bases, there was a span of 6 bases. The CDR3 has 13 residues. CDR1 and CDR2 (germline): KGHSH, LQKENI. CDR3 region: CASSPAGYNEQFF. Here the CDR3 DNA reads TGTGCCAGCTCACCCGCGGGCTACAATGAGCAGTTCTTC.

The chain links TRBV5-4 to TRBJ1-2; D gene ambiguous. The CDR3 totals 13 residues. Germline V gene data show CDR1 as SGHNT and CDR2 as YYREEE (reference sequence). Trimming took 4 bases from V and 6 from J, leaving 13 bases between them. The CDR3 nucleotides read TGTGCCAGCAGCCCGACATCTTTTGATGGCTACACCTTC. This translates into CASSPTSFDGYTF.

CDR3: CATSDQGLAGRWFHEQFF. DNA for the CDR3: TGTGCCACCAGTGATCAGGGACTAGCGGGAAGGTGGTTCCATGAGCAGTTCTTC. The rearrangement joins TRBV24-1 to TRBJ2-1; 13 bases are a match to TRBD2. Unmatched junction bases numbered 12, after V lost 3 bases and J lost 8 bases. The CDR3 length is 18 residues. CDR1 is KGHDR and CDR2 is SFDVKD in the germline V gene.

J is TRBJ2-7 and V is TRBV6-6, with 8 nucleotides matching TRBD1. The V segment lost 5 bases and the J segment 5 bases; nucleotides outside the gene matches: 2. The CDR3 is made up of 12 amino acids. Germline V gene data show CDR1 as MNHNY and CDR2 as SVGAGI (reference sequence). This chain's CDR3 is CASSLTGDEQYF. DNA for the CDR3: TGTGCCAGCAGTCTGACAGGGGACGAGCAGTACTTC.